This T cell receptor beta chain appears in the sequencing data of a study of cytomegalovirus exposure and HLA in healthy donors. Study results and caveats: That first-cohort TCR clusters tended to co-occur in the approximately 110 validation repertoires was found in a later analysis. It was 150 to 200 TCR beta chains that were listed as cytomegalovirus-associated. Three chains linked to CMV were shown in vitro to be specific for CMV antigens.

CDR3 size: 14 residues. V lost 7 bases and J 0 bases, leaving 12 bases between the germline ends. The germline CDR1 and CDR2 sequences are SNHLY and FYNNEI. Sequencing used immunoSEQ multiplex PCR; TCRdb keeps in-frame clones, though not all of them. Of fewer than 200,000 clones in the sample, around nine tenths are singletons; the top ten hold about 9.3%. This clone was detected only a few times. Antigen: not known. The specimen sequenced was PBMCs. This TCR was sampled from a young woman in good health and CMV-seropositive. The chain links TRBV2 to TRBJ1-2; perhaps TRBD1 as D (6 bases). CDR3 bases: TGTGCCAGCACCGGAGGGGGGGCTAACTATGGCTACACCTTC. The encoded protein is CASTGGGANYGYTF.